The 30 T cell receptor beta chains listed next were all sequenced from one sample in a study of shared clonotypes between healthy human individuals. The data were produced by immunoSEQ multiplex PCR, yet TCRdb's version contains in-frame clones alone and is incomplete. This table holds approximately 1,500,000 clones, 98% found once. Sequencing input: naive CD4+ T cells sorted from blood. Subset described: CD45RA+ positively selected. These receptors all come from a man younger than 45 in good health.

A single count supports this clone. One junction end does not reproduce the germline sequence, and a read error may be involved. The chain has TRBV5-1 and TRBJ2-7; D is possibly TRBD2 (7 bases). This CDR3 spans 13 amino acids. Germline V gene data show CDR1 as SGHRS and CDR2 as YFSETQ. The chain's CDR3 is CASSLVGAGRMHF. For the CDR3, the DNA is TGCGCCAGCAGCTTGGTGGGGGCCGGGAGGATGCACTTC.

The rearrangement joins TRBV5-6 to TRBJ1-3, with a tentative D call TRBD1 (5 bases). Germline CDR1 is SGHDT and CDR2 is YYEEEE. V dropped 0 bases and J dropped 1 base, with 14 bases sitting between them. The CDR3 covers 17 residues. CDR3 residues: CASSLAGPSLSGNTIYF. CDR3 DNA: TGTGCCAGCAGCTTGGCGGGACCGTCACTATCTGGAAACACCATATATTTT.

V gene TRBV10-2 combines with J gene TRBJ2-5; D not certain. Trimming pared 5 bases from V and 5 bases from J, leaving 9 bases between. The germline CDR1 and CDR2 sequences are WSHSY and SAAADI. The CDR3 has 12 amino acids. This chain's CDR3 is CASSLGYETQYF. The CDR3 DNA is TGCGCCAGCAGTTTAGGGTACGAGACCCAGTACTTC.

A word on this clone: Other DNA sequences in this sample translate to the same CDR3. V usage is TRBV18 and J usage is TRBJ2-7; 10 bases map to TRBD2. Germline V lookup: CDR1 KGHSH, CDR2 LQKENI. This CDR3 is built from 14 residues. V gave up 3 bases and J gave up 4 bases; unmatched junction bases: 3. CDR3 bases: TGTGCCAGCTCACCGGGACTAGCGCCGTACGAGCAGTACTTC. The encoded protein is CASSPGLAPYEQYF. Full variable domain (missing parts from reference TRBV18 and TRBJ2-7): NAGVMQNPRHLVRRRGQEARLRCSPMKGHSHVYWYRQLPEEGLKFMVYLQKENIIDESGMPKERFSAEFPKEGPSILRIQQVVRGDSAAYFCASSPGLAPYEQYFGPGTRLTVT.

V gene TRBV10-2 combines with J gene TRBJ2-1; TRBD1 aligns across 7 bases. Germline CDR1 WSHSY, CDR2 SAAADI. Trimming removed 2 bases from V and 4 bases from J; junction bases left unmatched: 14. This CDR3 contains 18 residues. DNA for the CDR3: TGCGCCAGCAGTGAGCCCCAACTCGGGACAGTCTCATACAATGAGCAGTTCTTC. The encoded protein is CASSEPQLGTVSYNEQFF.

The rearrangement uses TRBV7-3 and TRBJ2-5; 9 positions match TRBD2. V dropped 5 bases and J dropped 5; count of bases not matched to a gene: 6. The CDR3 runs to 14 residues. CDR1 and CDR2 from the germline V gene are SGHTA and FQGTGA. The CDR3 sequence: CASSPGTSLETQYF. CDR3 in DNA: TGTGCCAGCAGCCCCGGGACTAGCTTGGAGACCCAGTACTTC.

The chain links TRBV10-3 to TRBJ1-2, with D unclear. V shed 8 bases and J shed 6 bases, with 16 bases lying between them. CDR1 is ENHRY and CDR2 is SYGVKD in the germline V gene. This CDR3 comprises 13 residues. The CDR3 is CAISLTDIDGYTF. The DNA for the CDR3 is TGTGCCATCTCCTTAACGGATATCGATGGCTACACCTTC.

The CDR3 region is CATQEAYWNEQFF. The CDR3 DNA reads TGTGCCACTCAGGAGGCGTATTGGAATGAGCAGTTCTTC. This chain joins TRBV15 and TRBJ2-1; maybe TRBD2 (5 bases). CDR3 length: 13 amino acids. V was shortened by 9 bases and J by 7 bases, with 16 bases between the two germline ends. The V gene's germline CDR1 is LNHNV and CDR2 YYDKDF (reference sequence).

The rearrangement joins TRBV7-2 to TRBJ2-2, with a possible D match to TRBD1 (5 bases). Germline CDR1 SGHTA, CDR2 FQGNSA. This CDR3 is built from 15 residues. The V end lost 8 bases, the J end lost 6 bases, and 19 bases lay between the germline ends. In nucleotides, the CDR3 is TGTGCCAGCCAAAAGGGGATGTATGAAGCCGGGGAGCTGTTTTTT. Translating gives CASQKGMYEAGELFF.

The chain carries TRBV4-2 and TRBJ1-5, with D hard to call. The CDR3 is 16 residues long. Germline V lookup: CDR1 LGHNA, CDR2 YNFKEQ. Deletions cut 0 bases from V and 11 bases from J, with 20 bases between. This chain's CDR3 is CASSQDRMEHSSTQHF. The CDR3 coding sequence is TGTGCCAGCAGCCAAGATCGGATGGAACATTCGAGTACCCAGCATTTT.

The chain is built from TRBV28 and TRBJ2-2, with 9 bases fitting TRBD2. Germline lookup yields CDR1 MDHEN and CDR2 SYDVKM. The CDR3 extends over 16 amino acids. Trimming at V came to 5 bases and at J to 4 bases, leaving 8 bases not matched to a gene. This CDR3 is CASSPPSGRFTGELFF. CDR3 DNA: TGTGCCAGCAGTCCCCCAAGCGGGAGGTTCACCGGGGAGCTGTTTTTT.

V is TRBV18 and J is TRBJ2-3; D is perhaps TRBD1 (6 bases). V was pared by 4 bases and J by 0 bases, with 11 bases between. The germline V gene has CDR1 KGHSH and CDR2 LQKENI. The CDR3 contains 15 residues. This CDR3 reads CASSRGQPSTDTQYF. The CDR3 nucleotides read TGTGCCAGCTCACGAGGACAGCCTAGCACAGATACGCAGTATTTT.

The chain links TRBV28 to TRBJ2-7, with 8 positions matching TRBD1. Germline loops: CDR1 MDHEN, CDR2 SYDVKM. This CDR3 comprises 13 residues. V was pared by 6 bases and J by 2 bases, with 3 bases of the junction left unmatched. The CDR3 region is CASSGQGTYEQYF. In DNA form, the CDR3 reads TGTGCCAGCAGCGGACAGGGAACCTACGAGCAGTACTTC.

Concerning this clone: This sample also contains other DNA sequences that code for the same CDR3. The CDR3 loop is CASSVAGAETQYF. In DNA form, the CDR3 reads TGTGCCAGCAGCGTAGCAGGGGCCGAGACCCAGTACTTC. This chain uses TRBV9 with TRBJ2-5; weak D call: TRBD1 (6 bases). Trimming cost V 0 bases and J 5 bases, with 8 bases left between them. The CDR3 is 13 amino acids. Germline assignment: CDR1 SGDLS and CDR2 YYNGEE.

V gene TRBV6-5 combines with J gene TRBJ1-2; D perhaps matches TRBD1 (5 bases). The CDR3 has 15 amino acids. V gave up 6 bases and J gave up 0 bases, with 14 bases separating them. Germline V gene data show CDR1 as MNHEY and CDR2 as SVGAGI. CDR3 in DNA: TGTGCCAGCAGCAGAGCAGGGTATACTAACTATGGCTACACCTTC. This gives the protein CASSRAGYTNYGYTF.

This sequence joins TRBV28 and TRBJ1-2; 8 bases match TRBD1. This CDR3 is built from 14 residues. The V segment lost 3 bases and the J segment 4 bases; nucleotides outside the gene matches: 4. Germline V CDR1 and CDR2: MDHEN, SYDVKM. CDR3 residues: CASSFTGTGYGYTF. Written as DNA, the CDR3 is TGTGCCAGCAGTTTTACTGGGACAGGCTATGGCTACACCTTC.

V and J are TRBV9 and TRBJ2-2; TRBD2 matches 11 bases. In germline, CDR1 is SGDLS, CDR2 YYNGEE. There are 16 residues in the CDR3. Unmatched junction bases numbered 4, after V lost 0 bases and J lost 6 bases. CDR3: CASSVAGSGRAGELFF. CDR3 nucleotides: TGTGCCAGCAGCGTAGCTGGTAGCGGGAGGGCCGGGGAGCTGTTTTTT.

This chain uses TRBV2 with TRBJ1-3; D is perhaps TRBD1 (6 bases). This CDR3 region has 15 residues. V lost 7 bases, J lost 1 base, and 14 bases lay in between. Germline CDR1 SNHLY, CDR2 FYNNEI. CDR3 in DNA: TGTGCCAGCATCCGACAGGTACTATCTGGAAACACCATATATTTT. Translating gives CASIRQVLSGNTIYF.

Turning to this clone: Other DNA sequences within the sample encode an identical CDR3. The rearrangement links TRBV19 to TRBJ2-7, with 9 positions matching TRBD1. Trimming cost V 5 bases and J 4 bases; bases outside gene matches: 6. The CDR3 is 14 residues long. Germline values: CDR1 LNHDA, CDR2 SQIVND (reference sequence). CDR3 in amino acids: CASSPDRGRYEQYF. In DNA form, the CDR3 reads TGTGCCAGTAGTCCTGACAGGGGGAGATACGAGCAGTACTTC.

The chain employs TRBV30 and TRBJ1-5; 8 bases match TRBD1. CDR3 length equals 13 residues. Germline CDR1 is GTSNPN and CDR2 is SVGIG (reference sequence). V was clipped by 3 bases and J by 5 bases; unmatched bases: 3. CDR3 nucleotide sequence: TGTGCCTGGAGGGACAGGGTCGATCAGCCCCAGCATTTT. This codes for CAWRDRVDQPQHF.

The genes are TRBV5-1 and TRBJ2-3; D possibly corresponds to TRBD2 (5 bases). The germline gives CDR1 SGHRS, CDR2 YFSETQ. This CDR3 contains 16 residues. The V and J ends lost 2 bases and 4 bases respectively, with 17 bases between them. CDR3 residues: CASSFLAAQRADTQYF. CDR3 nucleotides: TGCGCCAGCAGCTTCTTGGCGGCCCAGAGGGCAGATACGCAGTATTTT.

This chain uses TRBV9 with TRBJ2-2; D gene uncertain. This CDR3 spans 15 amino acids. Germline V gene data show CDR1 as SGDLS and CDR2 as YYNGEE. V was shortened by 4 bases and J by 0 bases, with 10 bases between the two germline ends. CDR3 loop: CASSPVGANTGELFF. CDR3 in DNA: TGTGCCAGCAGCCCGGTCGGCGCGAACACCGGGGAGCTGTTTTTT.

The genes are TRBV5-4 and TRBJ2-7; perhaps TRBD1 as D (6 bases). Germline-derived CDR1 and CDR2 are SGHNT and YYREEE (reference sequence). The V gene lost 4 bases and the J gene lost 5 bases, with 19 bases spanning the gap. The CDR3 covers 15 residues. DNA of the CDR3: TGTGCCAGCAGCCCCAAAGGGGGTCGTATGGACGAGCAGTACTTC. This encodes CASSPKGGRMDEQYF.

The chain combines TRBV5-8 with TRBJ2-3; 7 bases fit TRBD2. V trimming: 0 bases; J trimming: 4 bases; junction bases outside the gene matches: 8. Germline V CDR1 and CDR2: SGHTS, YDEGEE. The CDR3 is made up of 16 amino acids. CDR3 sequence (DNA): TGTGCCAGCAGCTTGGCCACTAGCGTGGAGGCAGATACGCAGTATTTT. It specifies CASSLATSVEADTQYF. Using reference TRBV5-8 and TRBJ2-3 for the parts outside the CDR3, the full variable domain is EAGVTQSPTHLIKTRGQQATLRCSPISGHTSVYWYQQALGLGLQFLLWYDEGEERNRGNFPPRFSGRQFPNYSSELNVNALELEDSALYLCASSLATSVEADTQYFGPGTRLTVL.

The chain has TRBV6-1 and TRBJ2-1; D remains ambiguous. Germline V gene sequence: CDR1 MNHNS, CDR2 SASEGT. V lost 10 bases and J 0 bases, leaving 16 bases between the germline ends. This CDR3 contains 15 residues. The CDR3 reads CATTKMRSSYNEQFF. In DNA, the CDR3 is TGTGCCACTACGAAGATGCGGAGCTCCTACAATGAGCAGTTCTTC.

This rearrangement joins TRBV28 to TRBJ2-6, with D hard to call. Trimming shortened V by 3 bases and J by 0 bases, and 18 bases separated the two germline ends. Per germline, CDR1 MDHEN and CDR2 SYDVKM. The CDR3 is made up of 19 amino acids. This CDR3 reads CASSLKVLPAGSGANVLTF. CDR3 DNA sequence: TGTGCCAGCAGTTTGAAAGTACTTCCCGCAGGCTCTGGGGCCAACGTCCTGACTTTC.

The chain couples TRBV5-4 to TRBJ1-1, with a possible D match to TRBD1 (6 bases). Germline-derived CDR1 and CDR2 are SGHNT and YYREEE (reference sequence). The CDR3 totals 15 residues. V lost 0 bases and J 5 bases, leaving 14 bases between the germline ends. The CDR3 region is CASSLAGGAGTEAFF. The CDR3 DNA follows: TGTGCCAGCAGCTTGGCTGGGGGCGCTGGGACTGAAGCTTTCTTT.

This rearrangement joins TRBV19 to TRBJ2-2; TRBD2 aligns across 7 bases. V shed 0 bases and J 2 bases; nucleotides not matched to a gene: 9. Germline V lookup: CDR1 LNHDA, CDR2 SQIVND (reference sequence). This CDR3 has 18 amino acids. The CDR3 bases are TGTGCCAGTAGTATAGATGTTAGCGGGCTGGGTAACACCGGGGAGCTGTTTTTT. Protein sequence: CASSIDVSGLGNTGELFF.

The chain couples TRBV5-1 to TRBJ2-5; D is unclear. V was shortened by 0 bases and J by 2 bases, with 11 bases between the two germline ends. The CDR3 runs to 15 residues. Per germline, CDR1 SGHRS and CDR2 YFSETQ. The CDR3 loop reads CASSLGVGIQETQYF. DNA for the CDR3: TGCGCCAGCAGCTTGGGTGTGGGAATTCAAGAGACCCAGTACTTC. Full variable domain (outside the CDR3, taken from reference TRBV5-1 and TRBJ2-5): KAGVTQTPRYLIKTRGQQVTLSCSPISGHRSVSWYQQTPGQGLQFLFEYFSETQRNKGNFPGRFSGRQFSNSRSEMNVSTLELGDSALYLCASSLGVGIQETQYFGPGTRLLVL.

Concerning this clone itself: At the DNA level, this CDR3 is encoded by other sequences in the same sample as well. This rearrangement joins TRBV29-1 to TRBJ2-2; TRBD1 is a possible D gene (6 bases). Germline V gene sequence: CDR1 SQVTM, CDR2 ANQGSEA. The CDR3 has 13 residues. Trimming removed 4 bases from V and 3 bases from J, with 9 bases in between. CDR3: CSVGTVHTGELFF. The CDR3, as DNA: TGCAGCGTTGGGACAGTTCACACCGGGGAGCTGTTTTTT.